Sequencing of this T cell receptor beta chain was carried out in a study of CD8+CD57+ T cells in acquired aplastic anemia. Study-wide background: Sorted CD4+ and CD8+ cells gave a mean 3.2 ug DNA, range 0.2 to 27.4 ug.

About this clonotype itself: Its antigen is as yet unknown.

TCR beta VDJ combinations and CDR3 sequences were profiled from genomic DNA. TCRdb reprocessed the reads via MiXCR and lists one record per CDR3 protein. The sample holds some 410,000 distinct CDR3 sequences, approximately 70% seen once. The CDR3 sequence is 14 residues long. V gave up 5 bases and J gave up 19 bases, with 24 bases separating them. Germline-derived CDR1 and CDR2 are SGHTA and FQGTGA. Study-wide findings and caveats: Levels of CD8+ Simpson's diversity were not significantly distinct in patients versus controls. Roughly 30 CD8+ CDR3 sequences occurred in both the patients and the controls.

Sequenced material: sorted CD4+, CD8+, or CD8+CD57+ T cells (not recorded which) from PBMCs. The TCR originated in a human donor in good health, serving as a control. This chain connects TRBV7-3 to TRBJ1-6, with D possibly matching TRBD1 (5 bases). The DNA for the CDR3 is TGTGCCAGCAGCGTAAGCACACAGGATTCACATACGCACTTT. Translation: CASSVSTQDSHTHF. Full variable domain (missing parts from reference TRBV7-3 and TRBJ1-6): GAGVSQTPSNKVTEKGKYVELRCDPISGHTALYWYRQSLGQGPEFLIYFQGTGAADDSGLPNDRFFAVRPEGSVSTLKIQRTERGDSAVYLCASSVSTQDSHTHFGNGTRLTVT.